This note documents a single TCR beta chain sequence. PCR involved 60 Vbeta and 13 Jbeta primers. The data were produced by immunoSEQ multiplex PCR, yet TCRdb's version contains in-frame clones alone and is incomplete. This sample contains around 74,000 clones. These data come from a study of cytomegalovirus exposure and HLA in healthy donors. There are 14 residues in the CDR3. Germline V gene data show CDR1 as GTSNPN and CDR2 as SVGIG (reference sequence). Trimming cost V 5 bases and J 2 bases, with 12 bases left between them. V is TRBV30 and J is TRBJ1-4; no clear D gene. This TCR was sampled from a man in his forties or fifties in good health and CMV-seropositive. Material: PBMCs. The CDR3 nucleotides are TGTGCCTGGTCCCGTTCGTCCACTAATGAAAAACTGTTTTTT. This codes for CAWSRSSTNEKLFF.